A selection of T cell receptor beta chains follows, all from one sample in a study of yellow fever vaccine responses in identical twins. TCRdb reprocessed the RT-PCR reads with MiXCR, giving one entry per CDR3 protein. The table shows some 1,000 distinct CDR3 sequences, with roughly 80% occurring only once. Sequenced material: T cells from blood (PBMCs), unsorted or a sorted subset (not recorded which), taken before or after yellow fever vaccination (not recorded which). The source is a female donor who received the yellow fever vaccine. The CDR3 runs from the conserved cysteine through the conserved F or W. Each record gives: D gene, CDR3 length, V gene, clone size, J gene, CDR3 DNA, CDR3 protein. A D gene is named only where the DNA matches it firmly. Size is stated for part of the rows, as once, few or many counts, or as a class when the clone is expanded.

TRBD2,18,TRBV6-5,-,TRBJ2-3,TGTGCCAGCAGTTACGTCGTTGGTAGCGGGGGGGCCCGAGATACGCAGTATTTT,CASSYVVGSGGARDTQYF
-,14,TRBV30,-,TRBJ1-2,TGTGCCTGGAGTCGGAGCTGGGGGGACTATGGCTACACCTTC,CAWSRSWGDYGYTF
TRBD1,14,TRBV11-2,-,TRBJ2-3,TGTGCCAGCAGCCCCGGGACAGGGGGGGATACGCAGTATTTT,CASSPGTGGDTQYF
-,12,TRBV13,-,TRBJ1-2,TGTGCCAGCACCTACCCAGGGGTCGGCTACACCTTC,CASTYPGVGYTF
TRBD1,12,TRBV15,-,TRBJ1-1,TGTGCCACCCAATACAGGGGTAGTGAAGCTTTCTTT,CATQYRGSEAFF
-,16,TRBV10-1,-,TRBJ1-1,TGCGCCAGCAGTGATGGTTGGGGCCTCGGGAACACTGAAGCTTTCTTT,CASSDGWGLGNTEAFF
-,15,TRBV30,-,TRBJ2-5,TGTGCCTGGAGTGTTTTGCGGGGGCCCCAAGAGACCCAGTACTTC,CAWSVLRGPQETQYF
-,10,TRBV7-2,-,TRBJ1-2,TGTGCCAGCAGGATTTATGGCTACACCTTC,CASRIYGYTF
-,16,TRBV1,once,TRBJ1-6,TGCACCAGCAGCCAAGATGGGGGCGGAGTGGGGTCACCCCTCCACTTT,CTSSQDGGGVGSPLHF
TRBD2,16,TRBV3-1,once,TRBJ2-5,TGTGCCAGCAGCCAAGGGCTAGCGGGAGGCCGAGAGACCCAGTACTTC,CASSQGLAGGRETQYF
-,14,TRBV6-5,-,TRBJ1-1,TGTGCCAGCAGTTACTCGCGGGGGGGCACTGAAGCTTTCTTT,CASSYSRGGTEAFF
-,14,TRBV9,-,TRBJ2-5,TGTGCCAGCAGCGTAGGACGGAACCAAGAGACCCAGTACTTC,CASSVGRNQETQYF
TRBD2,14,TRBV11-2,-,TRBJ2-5,TGTGCCAGCAGCTTCCCGGGACTAGCGGAGACCCAGTACTTC,CASSFPGLAETQYF
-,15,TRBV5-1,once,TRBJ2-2,TGCGCCAGCAGCTTGGCTACACTTAACACCGGGGAGCTGTTTTTT,CASSLATLNTGELFF
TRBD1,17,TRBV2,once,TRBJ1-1,TGTGCCAGCAGTGACTCCGGACAGGGGGTTTGGAACACTGAAGCTTTCTTT,CASSDSGQGVWNTEAFF
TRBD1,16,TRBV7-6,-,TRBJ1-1,TGTGCCAGCAGCTTAAGTAGACAGGGGGCCCAAACTGAAGCTTTCTTT,CASSLSRQGAQTEAFF
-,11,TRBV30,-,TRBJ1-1,TGTGCCTGGAGTCTGAACACTGAAGCTTTCTTT,CAWSLNTEAFF
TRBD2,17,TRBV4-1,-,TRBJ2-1,TGCGCCAGCAGCCACCACCCCGGACTAGCGGCCAACAATGAGCAGTTCTTC,CASSHHPGLAANNEQFF
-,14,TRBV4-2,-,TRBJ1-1,TGTGCCAGCAGCCAAGAGGAGGGTAACACTGAAGCTTTCTTT,CASSQEEGNTEAFF
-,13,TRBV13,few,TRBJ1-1,TGTGCCAGCAGCGTGACAGCGAACACTGAAGCTTTCTTT,CASSVTANTEAFF
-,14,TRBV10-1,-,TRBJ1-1,TGCGCCAGCAGTGAGAGGATGTCGAACACTGAAGCTTTCTTT,CASSERMSNTEAFF
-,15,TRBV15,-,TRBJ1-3,TGTGCCACCAGCAGAGGTCGAGAGTCCGGAAACACCATATATTTT,CATSRGRESGNTIYF
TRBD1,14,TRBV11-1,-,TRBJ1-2,TGTGCCAGCAGCTCGCCGGGACAGTTCTATGGCTACACCTTC,CASSSPGQFYGYTF
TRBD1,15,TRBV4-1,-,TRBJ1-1,TGCGCCAGCAGCCACCCAGGAGGGGGCGGCACTGAAGCTTTCTTT,CASSHPGGGGTEAFF
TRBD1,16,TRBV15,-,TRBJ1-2,TGTGCCACCAGCATAAATCGACAGGGGGCGAATCGCGGCTACACCTTC,CATSINRQGANRGYTF
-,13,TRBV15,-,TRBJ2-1,TGTGCCACCAGCAGAGGGACTCGAAATGAGCAGTTCTTC,CATSRGTRNEQFF
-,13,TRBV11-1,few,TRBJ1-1,TGTGCCAGCAGTTATCTCCAGGGTACTGAAGCTTTCTTT,CASSYLQGTEAFF
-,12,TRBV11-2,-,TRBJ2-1,TGTGCCAGCAAGAACCTATACAATGAGCAGTTCTTC,CASKNLYNEQFF
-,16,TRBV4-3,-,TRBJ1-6,TGCGCCAGCAGCCAAGATGGGGGCGGAGTGGGGTCACCCCTCCACTTT,CASSQDGGGVGSPLHF
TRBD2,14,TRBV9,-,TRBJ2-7,TGTGCCAGCAGCAGACTAGCGGGGTACCACGAGCAGTACTTC,CASSRLAGYHEQYF
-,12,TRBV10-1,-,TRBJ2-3,TGCGCCAGCAGTGCCACTCTAGAGGCGCAGTATTTT,CASSATLEAQYF
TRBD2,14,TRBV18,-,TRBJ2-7,TGTGCCAGCTCACCAGCTAGCGGGAGTAACGAGCAGTACTTC,CASSPASGSNEQYF
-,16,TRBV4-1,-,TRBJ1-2,TGCGCCAGCACCCTAGACGGGGAAATACCCTCTTATGGCTACACCTTC,CASTLDGEIPSYGYTF
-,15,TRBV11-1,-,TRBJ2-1,TGTGCCAGCAGCTTAGGTTCGCCTAGCTTTAATGAGCAGTTCTTC,CASSLGSPSFNEQFF
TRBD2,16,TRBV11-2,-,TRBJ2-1,TGTGCCAGCAGGGGACTAGCGGGAGTGTCCTACAATGAGCAGTTCTTC,CASRGLAGVSYNEQFF
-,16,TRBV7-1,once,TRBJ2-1,TGTGCCAGCAGCTCCCAAGGACCAGGGAGGTCCAATGAGCAGTTCTTC,CASSSQGPGRSNEQFF
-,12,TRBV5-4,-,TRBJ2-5,TGTGCCAGCAGCTCGACGGGAGAGACCCAGTACTTC,CASSSTGETQYF
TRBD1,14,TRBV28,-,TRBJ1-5,TGTGCCAGCAGTTTCAGGACAGGGGTTCAGCCCCAGCATTTT,CASSFRTGVQPQHF
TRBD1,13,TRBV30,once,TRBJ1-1,TGTGCCTGGGGGGGACAGCTGAACACTGAAGCTTTCTTT,CAWGGQLNTEAFF
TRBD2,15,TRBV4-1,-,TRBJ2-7,TGCGCCAGCAGCAGACTAGCGGGAGACCCCTACGAGCAGTACTTC,CASSRLAGDPYEQYF
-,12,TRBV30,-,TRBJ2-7,TGTGCCTGGATGGGGGTTTCACTGGAGCAGTACTTC,CAWMGVSLEQYF
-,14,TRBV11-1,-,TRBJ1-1,TGTGCCAGCAGCTACCGACAGGCGGACACTGAAGCTTTCTTT,CASSYRQADTEAFF
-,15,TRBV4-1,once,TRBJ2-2,TGCGCCAGCAGCCAAGCAATCTTGAACACCGGGGAGCTGTTTTTT,CASSQAILNTGELFF
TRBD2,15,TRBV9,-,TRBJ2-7,TGTGCCAGCACCCCGGGCGGGGGTGGCTCCTACGAGCAGTACTTC,CASTPGGGGSYEQYF
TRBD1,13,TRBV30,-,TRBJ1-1,TGTGCCTATACAGGGGACCTTCGAACTGAAGCTTTCTTT,CAYTGDLRTEAFF
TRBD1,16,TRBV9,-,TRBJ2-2,TGTGCCAGCAGCCCCCGACAGGGGGCCGGCACCGGGGAGCTGTTTTTT,CASSPRQGAGTGELFF
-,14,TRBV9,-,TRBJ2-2,TGTGCCAGCAGCGTGGCCAGGGCGGGCGGGGAGCTGTTTTTT,CASSVARAGGELFF
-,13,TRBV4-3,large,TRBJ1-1,TGCGCCAGCAGCCAAGAGGCGCAGAGAGAAGCTTTCTTT,CASSQEAQREAFF
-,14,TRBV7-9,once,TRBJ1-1,TGTGCCAGCAGCCGCCGGGACACCAACACTGAAGCTTTCTTT,CASSRRDTNTEAFF
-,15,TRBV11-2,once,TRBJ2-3,TGTGCCAGCAGCTTAGTTGGGGGCAGTACAGATACGCAGTATTTT,CASSLVGGSTDTQYF
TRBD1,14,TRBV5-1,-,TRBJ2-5,TGCGCCAGCAGCCTCTCAGGGGGACAAGAGACCCAGTACTTC,CASSLSGGQETQYF
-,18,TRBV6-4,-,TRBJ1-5,TGTGCCAGCAGTCACGCCGGGCCCGGGACGGATAGCAATCAGCCCCAGCATTTT,CASSHAGPGTDSNQPQHF
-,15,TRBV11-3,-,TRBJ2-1,TGTGCCAGCAGGCCCGGGACCACCTCCTACAATGAGCAGTTCTTC,CASRPGTTSYNEQFF
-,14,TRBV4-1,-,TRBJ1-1,TGCGCCAGCAGCCAAGAAGGGGTGAACACTGAAGCTTTCTTT,CASSQEGVNTEAFF